The subject of this entry is one T cell receptor beta chain. Its antigen remains unknown. This CDR3 contains 13 residues. Trimming shortened V by 8 bases and J by 3 bases, and 14 bases separated the two germline ends. Germline V gives CDR1 SGHTA, CDR2 FQGNSA. This entry is derived from a study of cytomegalovirus exposure and HLA in healthy donors. Overall study: Genotyping showed about 80% of almost 400 donors falling in the Caucasian-associated ancestry cluster.

Findings and caveats of the study: A later analysis linked a missense DCLRE1C variant to TCR beta V- and J-gene trimming. An analysis was carried out at a later point. It showed that HLA-associated TCR beta chains were more clonally expanded than equally common non-associated chains.

Primers included in the PCR were 60 Vbeta and 13 Jbeta primers. Original handling: Later reanalysis found 80 million or so unique TCR beta chains, some 10 million of them shared. TCRdb's copy holds only in-frame clones and misses some; the assay was immunoSEQ multiplex PCR. Clone size and V and J calls were adopted from that table, with D and trimming inferred from the DNA. This sample has some 90,000 clones; roughly 79% occur once, and the top ten carry more than 2.5%. This sequence joins TRBV7-2 and TRBJ2-7; tentative D call: TRBD2 (6 bases). The sequencing sample was made of PBMCs. The origin of this receptor is a female donor in good health and CMV-seropositive. Written as DNA, the CDR3 is TGTGCCAGCGCACGGGACTCTTACTACGAGCAGTACTTC. It specifies CASARDSYYEQYF.